The rows below give T cell receptor beta chains drawn from one sample of a study of blood T cell repertoires in COVID-19. Clones were read by immunoSEQ multiplex PCR, and TCRdb kept only the in-frame ones, dropping some. The sample shows 400,000 or so clones, 80% to 90% of them seen only once. Sample: PBMCs or T cells enriched from blood (not recorded which). The origin of the receptors is a man aged 30 to 39 who had recovered from COVID-19. The CDR3 runs from the conserved cysteine through the conserved F or W. The order of the fields is D gene, V gene, clone size, J gene, CDR3 protein, CDR3 DNA. The D gene is left open where the match is weak. Where a row states a size, it is once, few, many or the class of an expanded clone; other rows omit it.

NA	TRBV5-5	once	TRBJ1-2	CASSATLQGADGYTF	TGTGCCAGCAGCGCTACATTACAGGGAGCTGATGGCTACACCTTC
NA	TRBV28	NA	TRBJ1-5	CASNSGNQPQHF	TGTGCCAGCAACTCAGGGAATCAGCCCCAGCATTTT
NA	TRBV6-7	once	TRBJ2-7	CASSFGTYEQYF	TGTGCCAGCAGTTTCGGGACCTACGAGCAGTACTTC
NA	TRBV10-1	NA	TRBJ1-1	CASSEREDGNTEAFF	TGCGCCAGCAGTGAGAGAGAGGACGGGAATACTGAAGCTTTCTTT
TRBD2	TRBV4-1	NA	TRBJ2-1	CASSHPPSGNYEQFF	TGCGCCAGCAGCCATCCGCCTAGCGGGAACTATGAGCAGTTCTTC
NA	TRBV7-8	NA	TRBJ2-5	CASSLVLVQETQYF	TGTGCCAGCAGCTTAGTGCTAGTCCAAGAGACCCAGTACTTC
NA	TRBV28	NA	TRBJ1-3	CASSFGSGAVGNTIYF	TGTGCCAGCAGTTTTGGGTCAGGGGCGGTAGGAAACACCATATATTTT
NA	TRBV2	few	TRBJ1-2	CASSPTGEGGDGYTF	TGTGCCAGCAGTCCCACCGGAGAGGGTGGGGATGGCTACACCTTC
TRBD2	TRBV18	NA	TRBJ2-1	CASSPTGTSGINEQFF	TGTGCCAGCTCACCCACCGGGACTAGCGGGATCAATGAGCAGTTCTTC
NA	TRBV19	once	TRBJ1-1	CASSRGARTEAFF	TGTGCTTCAAGTCGGGGGGCGCGCACTGAAGCTTTCTTT
NA	TRBV7-9	NA	TRBJ2-1	CASSLGTSSYNEQFF	TGTGCCAGCAGCTTAGGGACAAGCTCCTACAATGAGCAGTTCTTC
NA	TRBV7-7	NA	TRBJ2-1	CASSLAGQTYNEQFF	TGTGCCAGCAGCTTAGCGGGGCAAACCTACAATGAGCAGTTCTTC
TRBD2	TRBV5-4	NA	TRBJ2-1	CASSTTSGNRNEQFF	TGTGCCAGCAGCACGACTAGCGGGAATCGAAATGAGCAGTTCTTC
TRBD2	TRBV9	NA	TRBJ2-7	CASSVGLAGGNADEQYF	TGTGCCAGCAGCGTAGGTCTAGCGGGAGGTAACGCCGACGAGCAGTACTTC
NA	TRBV10-3	NA	TRBJ2-7	CAISDKGSGSYEQYF	TGTGCCATCAGTGATAAAGGGAGCGGCTCCTACGAGCAGTACTTC
NA	TRBV6-5	NA	TRBJ1-2	CASSFTTNYGYTF	TGTGCCAGCAGTTTCACAACTAACTATGGCTACACCTTC
NA	TRBV7-9	once	TRBJ1-4	CASSSGISSNEKLFF	TGTGCCAGCAGCAGCGGTATCAGCTCTAATGAAAAACTGTTTTTT
TRBD1	TRBV12-5	NA	TRBJ1-2	CASGLGDSYGYTF	TGTGCTAGTGGTTTGGGGGACAGCTATGGCTACACCTTC
NA	TRBV25-1	NA	TRBJ2-2	CASRSWGETGELFF	TGTGCCAGCAGATCCTGGGGGGAAACCGGGGAGCTGTTTTTT
TRBD2	TRBV23-1	NA	TRBJ2-1	CASSRTLGLAGGPSYNEQFF	TGCGCCAGCAGTCGCACTCTTGGACTAGCGGGAGGTCCCTCCTACAATGAGCAGTTCTTC
TRBD1	TRBV28	NA	TRBJ2-3	CASSPDRSLTDTQYF	TGTGCCAGCAGTCCGGACAGGTCACTCACAGATACGCAGTATTTT
TRBD1	TRBV6-5	NA	TRBJ2-7	CASSSTGYEQYF	TGTGCCAGCAGTTCGACAGGGTACGAGCAGTACTTC
TRBD1	TRBV27	NA	TRBJ1-1	CASSTNPRGAGAEAFF	TGTGCCAGCAGTACCAACCCCAGGGGGGCCGGGGCTGAAGCTTTCTTT
NA	TRBV28	NA	TRBJ2-7	CASRNYREDTYEQYF	TGTGCCAGCAGGAACTACAGGGAAGATACCTACGAGCAGTACTTC
NA	TRBV29-1	NA	TRBJ1-1	CSVGSAFF	TGCAGCGTTGGTTCGGCTTTCTTT
TRBD2	TRBV12-5	NA	TRBJ2-1	CASGFGGRAIEQFF	TGTGCTAGTGGTTTTGGCGGGAGGGCCATTGAGCAGTTCTTC
NA	TRBV6-4	NA	TRBJ1-6	CASSVNSYADSPLHF	TGTGCCAGCAGTGTTAATTCCTACGCGGATTCACCCCTCCACTTT
NA	TRBV19	NA	TRBJ1-6	CASTTRGSSYNSPLHF	TGTGCCAGTACTACCCGCGGTAGCTCCTATAATTCACCCCTCCACTTT
TRBD1	TRBV29-1	NA	TRBJ1-1	CSVEVGSGQGAFF	TGCAGCGTTGAAGTGGGTTCGGGACAGGGAGCTTTCTTT
TRBD1	TRBV7-6	NA	TRBJ1-1	CASSLGLGQGNTEAFF	TGTGCCAGCAGCTTAGGTCTGGGACAGGGGAACACTGAAGCTTTCTTT
NA	TRBV12-2	NA	TRBJ2-5	CASRLETGQETQYF	TGTGCAAGTCGCTTGGAGACAGGGCAAGAGACCCAGTACTTC
TRBD2	TRBV7-6	NA	TRBJ2-2	CASRPSGNTGELFF	TGTGCCAGCAGACCTAGCGGAAACACCGGGGAGCTGTTTTTT
TRBD1	TRBV7-9	once	TRBJ1-1	CASSRTGRGTEAFF	TGTGCCAGCAGCCGGACAGGGAGGGGAACTGAAGCTTTCTTT
NA	TRBV30	NA	TRBJ2-1	CAWSASQPQFF	TGTGCCTGGAGTGCGTCACAGCCTCAGTTCTTC
NA	TRBV5-4	NA	TRBJ2-2	CASSFRAGELFF	TGTGCCAGCAGCTTCAGGGCCGGGGAGCTGTTTTTT
NA	TRBV9	once	TRBJ2-5	CASSVHRTTPKETQYF	TGTGCCAGCAGCGTACATAGGACTACCCCCAAGGAGACCCAGTACTTC
TRBD1	TRBV7-9	NA	TRBJ1-3	CASSVGQSSGNTIYF	TGTGCCAGCAGCGTGGGACAGAGCTCTGGAAACACCATATATTTT